The clone carrying this T cell receptor (beta chain) was recorded a few times. What it recognizes is unknown. Purity exceeded 95% in all sorted populations. This sample was taken from a study of beta chain features in type 1 diabetes. Study context: Analysis included around 110,000,000 sorted cells drawn from all samples. Overall study results and limits: Type 1 diabetes patients had TCRB CDR3s that were shorter (moderately but significantly so) in all four CD4+ subsets. A possible short-template PCR bias applies equally to patients and controls. The study left unresolved whether HLA type influences TCRB rearrangement.

The study reverse transcribed the entire isolated RNA, so it sequenced expressed TCRB transcripts. TCRdb keeps only in-frame clones here, not all; method: immunoSEQ multiplex PCR. The data hold approximately 52,000 clones, with about 60% observed a single time. V lost 1 base to trimming and J lost 9 bases; unmatched junction nucleotides: 12. CDR1 SGHNT and CDR2 YYREEE come from the germline V gene (reference sequence). This CDR3 is built from 17 residues. The sequenced sample was stem cell memory CD4+ T cells from blood. This TCR derives from a woman in her 30s with type 1 diabetes. This sequence joins TRBV5-4 and TRBJ2-1; 11 bases line up with TRBD2. The CDR3 nucleotides are TGTGCCAGCAGCTTGCGGGGAACTAGCGGGAGCGGCGGTGAGCAGTTCTTC. Translating it yields CASSLRGTSGSGGEQFF. Drawing the rest from reference TRBV5-4 and TRBJ2-1, the complete variable domain is ETGVTQSPTHLIKTRGQQVTLRCSSQSGHNTVSWYQQALGQGPQFIFQYYREEENGRGNFPPRFSGLQFPNYSSELNVNALELDDSALYLCASSLRGTSGSGGEQFFGPGTRLTVL.